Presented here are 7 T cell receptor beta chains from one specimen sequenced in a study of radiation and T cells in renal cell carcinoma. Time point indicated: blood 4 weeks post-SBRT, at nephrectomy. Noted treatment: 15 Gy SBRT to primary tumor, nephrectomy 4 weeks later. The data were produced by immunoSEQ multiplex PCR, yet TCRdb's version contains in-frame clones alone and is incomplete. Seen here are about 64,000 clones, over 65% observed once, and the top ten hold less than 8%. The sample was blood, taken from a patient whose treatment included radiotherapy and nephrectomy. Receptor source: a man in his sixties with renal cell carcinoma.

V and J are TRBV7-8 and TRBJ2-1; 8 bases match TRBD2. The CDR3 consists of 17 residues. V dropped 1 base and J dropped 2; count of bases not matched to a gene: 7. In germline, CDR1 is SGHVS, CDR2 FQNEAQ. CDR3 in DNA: TGTGCCAGCAGCTTAGGCGGCGGGGGGTCTACCTACAATGAGCAGTTCTTC. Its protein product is CASSLGGGGSTYNEQFF. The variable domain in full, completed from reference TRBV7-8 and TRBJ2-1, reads GAGVSQSPRYKVAKRGQDVALRCDPISGHVSLFWYQQALGQGPEFLTYFQNEAQLDKSGLPSDRFFAERPEGSVSTLKIQRTQQEDSAVYLCASSLGGGGSTYNEQFFGPGTRLTVL.

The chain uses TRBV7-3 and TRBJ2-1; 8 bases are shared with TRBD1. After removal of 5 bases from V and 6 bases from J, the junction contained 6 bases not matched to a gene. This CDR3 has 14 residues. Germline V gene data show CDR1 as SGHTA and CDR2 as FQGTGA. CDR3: CASSRDRGSNEQFF. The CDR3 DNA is TGTGCCAGCAGCCGCGACAGGGGCTCCAATGAGCAGTTCTTC.

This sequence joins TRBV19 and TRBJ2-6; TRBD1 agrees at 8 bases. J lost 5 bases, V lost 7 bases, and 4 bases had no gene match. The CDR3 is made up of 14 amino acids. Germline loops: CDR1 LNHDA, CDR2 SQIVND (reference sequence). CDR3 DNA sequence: TGTGCCAGTACGAGGGACAGGTGGGCCAACGTCCTGACTTTC. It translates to CASTRDRWANVLTF.

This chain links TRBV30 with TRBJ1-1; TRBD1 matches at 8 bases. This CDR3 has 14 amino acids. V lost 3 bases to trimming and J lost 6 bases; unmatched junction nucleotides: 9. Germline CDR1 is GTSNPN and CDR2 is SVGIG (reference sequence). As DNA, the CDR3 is TGTGCCTGGAGGAACAGGGGGTCGGGGCCTGAAGCTTTCTTT. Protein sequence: CAWRNRGSGPEAFF.

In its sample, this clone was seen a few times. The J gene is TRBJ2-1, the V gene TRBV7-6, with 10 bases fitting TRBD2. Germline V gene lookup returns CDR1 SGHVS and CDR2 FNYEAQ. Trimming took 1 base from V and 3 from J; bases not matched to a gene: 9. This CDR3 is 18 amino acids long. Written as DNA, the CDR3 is TGTGCCAGCAGCTTAGAGCCTAGCGGGAGAGTAGGCTACAATGAGCAGTTCTTC. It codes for CASSLEPSGRVGYNEQFF.

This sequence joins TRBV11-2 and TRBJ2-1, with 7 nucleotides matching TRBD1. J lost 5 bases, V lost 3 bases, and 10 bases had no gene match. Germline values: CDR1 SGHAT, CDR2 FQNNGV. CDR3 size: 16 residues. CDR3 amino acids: CASSFRTGKFDNEQFF. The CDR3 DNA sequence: TGTGCCAGCAGCTTCCGGACAGGCAAATTTGACAATGAGCAGTTCTTC.

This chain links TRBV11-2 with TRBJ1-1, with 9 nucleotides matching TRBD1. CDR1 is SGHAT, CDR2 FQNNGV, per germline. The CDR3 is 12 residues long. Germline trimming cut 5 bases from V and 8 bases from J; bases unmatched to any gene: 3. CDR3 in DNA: TGTGCCAGCAGCGTTGGGACAGGGGAAGCTTTCTTT. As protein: CASSVGTGEAFF.